The 3 T cell receptor beta chains below come from one sample, sequenced in a study of regulatory T cells in long-lasting Graves disease. Described time point: newly diagnosed GD, antithyroid drugs for less than 3 months. Generation of the TCR library employed RNA extracted from PBMCs. iRepertoire HTBI primers and Arm-PCR of CDR3 regions built TCR beta libraries. TCRdb itself ran the multiplex PCR reads through MiXCR, one entry per CDR3 protein. Of hundreds of thousands of distinct CDR3 sequences in the sample, more than 10% are singletons; the top ten hold roughly 8.9%. This sample was also put to use in a study of T cells in Graves' hyperthyroidism and ophthalmopathy.

This specimen was peripheral blood mononuclear cells (PBMCs), taken at new diagnosis, from a patient treated with antithyroid drugs. The receptors were gathered from a woman under 40 with Graves disease.

The gene calls are TRBV28 and TRBJ2-1; D might be TRBD1 or TRBD2, each matching 5 bases. Germline lookup yields CDR1 MDHEN and CDR2 SYDVKM. V was pared by 8 bases and J by 0 bases, with 11 bases between. The CDR3 totals 14 residues. The CDR3 protein is CASVGESSYNEQFF. In DNA form, the CDR3 reads TGTGCCAGCGTGGGGGAGTCCTCCTACAATGAGCAGTTCTTC.

V is TRBV30 and J is TRBJ2-1; D is uncertain. Trimming stripped 3 bases from V and 6 bases from J, with 12 bases between. The CDR3 sequence is 13 residues long. Germline V lookup: CDR1 GTSNPN, CDR2 SVGIG (reference sequence). The CDR3 nucleotides read TGTGCCTGGAGCGACTTTAGTACCAATGAGCAGTTCTTC. This codes for CAWSDFSTNEQFF.

This clonotype was seen repeatedly, ten times or more. The chain joins TRBV12-3 or TRBV12-4 to TRBJ1-1; D not resolved. The ends were cut back, 2 bases at V and 6 bases at J, with 16 bases in the middle. The CDR3 runs to 15 residues. The CDR3 DNA follows: TGTGCCAGCAGTTTAAGGGCAGTGAGTAGTTCTGAAGCTTTCTTT. Its protein is CASSLRAVSSSEAFF.